This T cell receptor beta chain derives from a study of T-cell memory formation after mild COVID-19. Study in general: Clusters were largely donor specific. Broader study findings: Clones shrinking between day 15 and 85 showed a balanced CD4/CD8 split, and those that grew later tilted toward CD4+.

The CDR3 extends over 14 amino acids. Unmatched junction bases numbered 10, after V lost 7 bases and J lost 5 bases. Germline V lookup: CDR1 SQVTM, CDR2 ANQGSEA. Using its own MiXCR run on the 5' RACE reads, TCRdb lists one record per CDR3 protein. Of around 370,000 distinct CDR3 sequences listed, under 25% are singletons. Note on this clonotype: Antigen: not known.

The specimen sequenced was PBMCs or a T cell subset sorted from them (not recorded which). The chain carries TRBV29-1 and TRBJ2-1, with TRBD2 matching 8 bases. The TCR was taken from an adult woman who had mild COVID-19 (a few samples of this study predate the infection). Cell type and time point are not known. CDR3 sequence reads: CSAVGGLANNEQFF. CDR3 in DNA: TGCAGCGCCGTGGGCGGACTAGCCAACAATGAGCAGTTCTTC.